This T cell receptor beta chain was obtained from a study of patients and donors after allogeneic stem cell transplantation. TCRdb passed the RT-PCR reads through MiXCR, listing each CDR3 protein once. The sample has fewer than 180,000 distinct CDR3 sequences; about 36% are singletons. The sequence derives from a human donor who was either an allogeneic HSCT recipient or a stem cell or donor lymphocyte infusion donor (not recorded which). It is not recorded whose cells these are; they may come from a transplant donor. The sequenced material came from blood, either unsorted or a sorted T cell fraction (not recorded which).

The CDR3 DNA reads as TGCAGTGCTAGGAGCGGGAGCTCCTACAATGAGCAGTTCTTC. This sequence encodes CSARSGSSYNEQFF. V and J are TRBV20-1 and TRBJ2-1; 8 bases map to TRBD2. The germline CDR1 and CDR2 sequences are DFQATT and SNEGSKA (reference sequence). The V segment lost 3 bases and the J segment 0 bases; nucleotides outside the gene matches: 1. The CDR3 extends over 14 amino acids.